A single sample is the source of the 18 T cell receptor beta chains below, sequenced in a study of T cell responses to AZD1222 COVID-19 vaccine. Only in-frame clones appear in the TCRdb table, and some are missing; sequencing was by immunoSEQ multiplex PCR. Here the sample spans some 80,000 clones, roughly 80% being singletons. This sample comprised peripheral blood, obtained 28 days after the second dose of the MenACWY control vaccine. These receptors all stem from an adult who received the MenACWY meningococcal vaccine as a control.

The V and J genes are TRBV5-1 and TRBJ1-4, with 12 positions matching TRBD1. After removal of 4 bases from V and 10 bases from J, the junction contained 14 bases not matched to a gene. There are 17 residues in the CDR3. Per the germline V gene, CDR1 is SGHRS and CDR2 is YFSETQ. The CDR3 loop reads CASSPGTGGYIDGKLFF. In DNA, the CDR3 is TGCGCCAGCAGCCCCGGGACAGGGGGCTACATCGATGGAAAACTGTTTTTT.

J is TRBJ2-7 and V is TRBV7-9, with D maybe TRBD2 (6 bases). Germline V gives CDR1 SEHNR, CDR2 FQNEAQ (reference sequence). The CDR3 has 15 amino acids. V was cut by 4 bases and J by 0 bases, with 13 bases left in between. The CDR3 is CASSWGGVDSYEQYF. CDR3 coding DNA: TGTGCCAGCAGCTGGGGCGGGGTCGACTCCTACGAGCAGTACTTC.

The chain employs TRBV18 and TRBJ1-2; D is possibly TRBD1 (5 bases). The V end lost 6 bases, the J end lost 4 bases, and 12 bases lay between the germline ends. Germline CDR1 reads KGHSH; CDR2 reads LQKENI. The length of the CDR3 is 13 residues. The CDR3 sequence is CASSPGGSYGYTF. CDR3 sequence (DNA): TGTGCCAGCTCGCCTGGGGGATCCTATGGCTACACCTTC.

The V call is TRBV28, the J call TRBJ1-2, with 8 bases lining up with TRBD1. The CDR3 runs to 16 residues. Trimming took 6 bases from V and 7 from J; bases not matched to a gene: 16. Per the germline V gene, CDR1 is MDHEN and CDR2 is SYDVKM. Written as DNA, the CDR3 is TGTGCCAGCAGCGGAAGACAGGGGAATTTAGAGGGTGGCTACACCTTC. The encoded protein is CASSGRQGNLEGGYTF.

The chain carries TRBV19 and TRBJ2-3, with 11 nucleotides matching TRBD2. Germline CDR1 LNHDA, CDR2 SQIVND (reference sequence). The CDR3 has 17 residues. V trimming: 3 bases; J trimming: 0 bases; junction bases outside the gene matches: 5. CDR3 loop: CASSISLAGGSTDTQYF. The DNA for the CDR3 is TGTGCCAGTAGTATTAGTCTAGCGGGGGGAAGCACAGATACGCAGTATTTT.

In its sample, this clone is medium-sized. V and J are TRBV18 and TRBJ2-7, with D maybe TRBD1 (5 bases). V was cut by 2 bases and J by 3 bases, with 8 bases left in between. Germline assignment: CDR1 KGHSH and CDR2 LQKENI. This CDR3 contains 13 residues. The CDR3 DNA reads TGTGCCAGCTCACCAGGGGCTAACTACGAGCAGTACTTC. Translated, it gives CASSPGANYEQYF. The whole variable domain, filled in from reference TRBV18 and TRBJ2-7, reads NAGVMQNPRHLVRRRGQEARLRCSPMKGHSHVYWYRQLPEEGLKFMVYLQKENIIDESGMPKERFSAEFPKEGPSILRIQQVVRGDSAAYFCASSPGANYEQYFGPGTRLTVT.

The chain uses TRBV5-8 and TRBJ2-1, with D hard to call. In germline, CDR1 is SGHTS, CDR2 YDEGEE. With 1 base removed from V and 5 bases from J, the gap between germline ends came to 13 bases. This CDR3 is 15 amino acids long. The DNA for the CDR3 is TGTGCCAGCAGCTTGCCGATAGAAACCCACAATGAGCAGTTCTTC. This gives the protein CASSLPIETHNEQFF.

The CDR3 loop reads CASSTLGPDYEQYF. The DNA of the CDR3 is TGCGCCAGCAGCACCCTCGGGCCCGACTACGAGCAGTACTTC. This chain connects TRBV5-1 to TRBJ2-7; D gene ambiguous. Trimming took 4 bases from V and 3 from J, leaving 14 bases between them. Germline-derived CDR1 and CDR2 are SGHRS and YFSETQ. The CDR3 totals 14 residues.

The chain employs TRBV28 and TRBJ1-5, with D uncertain. From germline, CDR1 is MDHEN and CDR2 SYDVKM. The V end was cut by 6 bases, the J end by 3 bases, with 15 bases between. This CDR3 is 15 amino acids long. CDR3 in DNA: TGTGCCAGCAGACAAGGGTGGCGGGACAATCAGCCCCAGCATTTT. Its translation: CASRQGWRDNQPQHF.

V gene TRBV30 combines with J gene TRBJ1-6, with D perhaps matching TRBD1 (5 bases). The CDR3 contains 14 residues. The V gene's germline CDR1 is GTSNPN and CDR2 SVGIG (reference sequence). Trimming pared 4 bases from V and 7 bases from J, leaving 14 bases between. DNA of the CDR3: TGTGCCTGGACACAAACAGGATGGAATTCACCCCTCCACTTT. Translating gives CAWTQTGWNSPLHF. The variable domain in full, with the rest retrieved from reference TRBV30 and TRBJ1-6, is SQTIHQWPATLVQPVGSPLSLECTVEGTSNPNLYWYRQAAGRGLQLLFYSVGIGQISSEVPQNLSASRPQDRQFILSSKKLLLSDSGFYLCAWTQTGWNSPLHFGNGTRLTVT.

The chain uses TRBV4-2 and TRBJ2-7; 10 nucleotides line up with TRBD2. Germline V gene data show CDR1 as LGHNA and CDR2 as YNFKEQ. The V and J ends lost 3 bases and 1 base, in that order; junction bases with no gene match: 6. CDR3 size: 16 residues. CDR3 sequence (DNA): TGTGCCAGCAGCCAGGGTACTAGCGGGGCTTCCTACGAGCAGTACTTC. Encoded protein: CASSQGTSGASYEQYF.

V usage is TRBV11-2 and J usage is TRBJ2-7; D gene unclear. CDR3 length: 14 residues. Germline V gene data show CDR1 as SGHAT and CDR2 as FQNNGV. Trimming pared 1 base from V and 7 bases from J, leaving 14 bases between. The CDR3 reads CASSLGVSSDEQYF. DNA for the CDR3: TGTGCCAGCAGCTTAGGTGTGTCCTCGGATGAGCAGTACTTC.

The chain employs TRBV2 and TRBJ1-1; D perhaps matches TRBD1 (5 bases). The V end lost 8 bases, the J end lost 3 bases, and 13 bases lay between the germline ends. Looked up from germline, CDR1 is SNHLY and CDR2 is FYNNEI. This CDR3 region has 13 residues. In nucleotides, the CDR3 is TGTGCCAGCGGGGGGAGGGTGGACACTGAAGCTTTCTTT. It specifies CASGGRVDTEAFF.

This rearrangement joins TRBV29-1 to TRBJ1-1; D unresolved. Trimming left V 4 bases short and J 6 bases short, with 15 bases between. CDR3 length equals 13 residues. Looked up from germline, CDR1 is SQVTM and CDR2 is ANQGSEA. The CDR3 here is CSVVWTGGAEAFF. The CDR3 DNA reads as TGCAGCGTTGTCTGGACTGGCGGGGCTGAAGCTTTCTTT.

The J gene is TRBJ1-5, the V gene TRBV30, with TRBD1 matching over 7 bases. The germline CDR1 and CDR2 sequences are GTSNPN and SVGIG (reference sequence). This CDR3 contains 13 residues. The J segment lost 6 bases and the V segment lost 4 bases, leaving 6 bases of the junction unmatched. CDR3 DNA sequence: TGTGCCTGGACTAGGGGGCAGGGTCAGCCCCAGCATTTT. Its translation is CAWTRGQGQPQHF.

The V call is TRBV7-8, the J call TRBJ2-5, with 7 bases lining up with TRBD1. The V gene end was trimmed by 6 bases and the J gene end by 2 bases; junction bases not matched to a gene: 9. This CDR3 spans 15 amino acids. CDR1 and CDR2 from the germline V gene are SGHVS and FQNEAQ. DNA of the CDR3: TGTGCCAGCAGACCCAGAGGACAGGCACAAGAGACCCAGTACTTC. Translated: CASRPRGQAQETQYF.

This clone came up once. This rearrangement joins TRBV15 to TRBJ1-5; D not resolved. Trimming took off 3 bases at V and 5 bases at J, with 11 bases between the two ends. Germline lookup yields CDR1 LNHNV and CDR2 YYDKDF (reference sequence). The CDR3 runs 14 residues. This CDR3 is CATSSPTADQPQHF. The CDR3 coding sequence is TGTGCCACCAGCAGCCCCACGGCTGATCAGCCCCAGCATTTT.

The chain joins TRBV10-2 to TRBJ2-3; 11 nucleotides agree with TRBD2. V lost 8 bases to trimming and J lost 6 bases; unmatched junction nucleotides: 10. Germline V lookup: CDR1 WSHSY, CDR2 SAAADI. The CDR3 has 15 amino acids. For the CDR3, the DNA is TGCGCCAGCGGCCTCGGGGTAGCGGGAGGGGATACGCAGTATTTT. Encoded protein: CASGLGVAGGDTQYF.